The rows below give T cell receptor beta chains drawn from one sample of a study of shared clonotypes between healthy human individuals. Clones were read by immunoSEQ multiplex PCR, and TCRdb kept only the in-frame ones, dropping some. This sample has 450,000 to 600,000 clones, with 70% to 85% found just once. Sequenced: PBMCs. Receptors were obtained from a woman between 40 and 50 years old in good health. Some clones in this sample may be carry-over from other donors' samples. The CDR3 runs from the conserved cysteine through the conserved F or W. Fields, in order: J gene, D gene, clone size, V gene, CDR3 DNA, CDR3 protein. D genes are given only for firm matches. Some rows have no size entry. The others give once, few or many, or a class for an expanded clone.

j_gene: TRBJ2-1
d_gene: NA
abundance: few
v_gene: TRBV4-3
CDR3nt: TGCGCCAGCAGCCAAGTGGGCGGAACTCCTACCCATGAGCAGTTCTTC
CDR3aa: CASSQVGGTPTHEQFF

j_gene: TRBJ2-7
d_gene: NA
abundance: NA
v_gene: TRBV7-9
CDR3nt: TGTGCCAGCAGCAAGGGACTGGGCTCCTACGAGCAGTACTTC
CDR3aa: CASSKGLGSYEQYF

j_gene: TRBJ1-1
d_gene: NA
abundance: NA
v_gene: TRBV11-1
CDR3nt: TGTGCCAGCAGCTTAGCAGAAGACACTGAAGCTTTCTTT
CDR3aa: CASSLAEDTEAFF

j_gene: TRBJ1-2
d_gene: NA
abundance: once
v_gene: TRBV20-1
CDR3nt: TGCAGCCTCGACAGCAACTATGGCTACACCTTC
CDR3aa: CSLDSNYGYTF

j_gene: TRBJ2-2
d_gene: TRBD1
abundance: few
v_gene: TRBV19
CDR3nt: TGTGCCAGTAGTCCAGGACAGGGACGGAGGACCGGGGAGCTGTTTTTT
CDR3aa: CASSPGQGRRTGELFF

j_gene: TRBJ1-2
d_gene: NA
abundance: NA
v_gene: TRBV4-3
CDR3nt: TGCGCCAGCAGCCAAGATCTCATACAGGGTGGCTACACCTTC
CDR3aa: CASSQDLIQGGYTF

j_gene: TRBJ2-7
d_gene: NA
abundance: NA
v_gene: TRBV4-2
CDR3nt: TGTGCCAGCAGCCAAGACGGACAGTTAACTCGCGAGCAGTACTTC
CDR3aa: CASSQDGQLTREQYF

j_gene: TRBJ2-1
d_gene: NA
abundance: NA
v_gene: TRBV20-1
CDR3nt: TGCAGTGGCGGGCCTTACAATGAGCAGTTCTTC
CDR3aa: CSGGPYNEQFF

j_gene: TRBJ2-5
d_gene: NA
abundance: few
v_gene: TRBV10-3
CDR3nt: TGTGCCATTGCCGGGCCCGAAGAGACCCAGTACTTC
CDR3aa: CAIAGPEETQYF

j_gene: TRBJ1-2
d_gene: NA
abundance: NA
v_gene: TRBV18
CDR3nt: TGTGCCAGCTCACCAACCCAACAGGGTCATAACTATGGCTACACCTTC
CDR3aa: CASSPTQQGHNYGYTF

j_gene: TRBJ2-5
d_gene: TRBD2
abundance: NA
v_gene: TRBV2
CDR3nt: TGTGCCAGCGGGGGGACTATAGAGACCCAGTACTTC
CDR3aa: CASGGTIETQYF

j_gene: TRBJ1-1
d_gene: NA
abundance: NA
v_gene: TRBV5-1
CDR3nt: TGCGCCAGCAGCTTGGGGGGTATGAACACTGAAGCTTTCTTT
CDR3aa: CASSLGGMNTEAFF

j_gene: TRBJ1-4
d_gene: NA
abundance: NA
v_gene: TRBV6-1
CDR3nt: TGTGCCAGCAGTGAAGGACGTAGGCAGGGAGGTCCGGAAAAACTGTTTTTT
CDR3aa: CASSEGRRQGGPEKLFF

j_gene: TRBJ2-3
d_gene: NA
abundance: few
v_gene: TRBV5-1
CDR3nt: TGCGCCAGCAGCTTTATGGACGTAGATACGCAGTATTTT
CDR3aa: CASSFMDVDTQYF

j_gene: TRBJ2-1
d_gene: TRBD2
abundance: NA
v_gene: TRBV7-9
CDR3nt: TGTGCCAGCAGCTTAGTGGTCGGGAGGGCCGGTCATGAGCAGTTCTTC
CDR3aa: CASSLVVGRAGHEQFF

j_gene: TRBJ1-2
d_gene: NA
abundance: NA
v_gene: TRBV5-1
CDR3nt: TGCGCCAGCAGTCCGGACAGAAACTATGGCTACACCTTC
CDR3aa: CASSPDRNYGYTF

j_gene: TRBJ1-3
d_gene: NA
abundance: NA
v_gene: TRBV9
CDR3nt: TGTGCCAGCAGCGTTCAGGACTCCGGAAACACCATATATTTT
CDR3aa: CASSVQDSGNTIYF

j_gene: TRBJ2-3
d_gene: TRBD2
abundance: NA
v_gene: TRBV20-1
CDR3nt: TGCAGCGCTAGCGGGAGGGATACGCAGTATTTT
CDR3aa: CSASGRDTQYF

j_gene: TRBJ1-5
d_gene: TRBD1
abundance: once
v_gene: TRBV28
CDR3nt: TGTGCCAGCAGTTTTTTACAGGGGGCAGGACAGCCCCAGCATTTT
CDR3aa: CASSFLQGAGQPQHF

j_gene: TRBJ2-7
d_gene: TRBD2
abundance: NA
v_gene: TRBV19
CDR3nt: TGTGCCAGTAGTACCCAACTAGCGGGAGTCTACGAGCAGTACTTC
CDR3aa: CASSTQLAGVYEQYF

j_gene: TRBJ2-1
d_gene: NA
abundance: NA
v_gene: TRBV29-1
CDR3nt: TGCAGCGTTGAAGGGAAAAGGGCCGATGAGCAGTTCTTC
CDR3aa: CSVEGKRADEQFF

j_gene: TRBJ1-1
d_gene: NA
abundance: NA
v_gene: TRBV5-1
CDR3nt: TGCGCCAGCAGCTTGGTTTGGCTAGGGTACGGGAACACTGAAGCTTTCTTT
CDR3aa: CASSLVWLGYGNTEAFF

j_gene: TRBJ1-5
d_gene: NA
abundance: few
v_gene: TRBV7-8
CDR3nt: TGTGCCAGCAGCTTAGATCGGGATCAGCCCCAGCATTTT
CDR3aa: CASSLDRDQPQHF

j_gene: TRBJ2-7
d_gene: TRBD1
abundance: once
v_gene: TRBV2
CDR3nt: TGTGCCAGCAGTGACCAGGGGGTTCAGGGCGAGCAGTACTTC
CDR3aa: CASSDQGVQGEQYF

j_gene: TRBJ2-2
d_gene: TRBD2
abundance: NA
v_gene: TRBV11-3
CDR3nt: TGTGCCAGCAGCTTTAGCGGGAGGGCCGGGACCGGGGAGCTGTTTTTT
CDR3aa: CASSFSGRAGTGELFF

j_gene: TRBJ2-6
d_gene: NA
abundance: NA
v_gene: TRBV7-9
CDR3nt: TGTGCCAGCAGCTTCTCGGCCTCTGGGGCCAACGTCCTGACTTTC
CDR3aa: CASSFSASGANVLTF

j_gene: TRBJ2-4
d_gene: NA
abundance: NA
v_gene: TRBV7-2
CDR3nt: TGTGCCAGCAGCTTATCCCAGACCAAAAACATTCAGTACTTC
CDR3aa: CASSLSQTKNIQYF

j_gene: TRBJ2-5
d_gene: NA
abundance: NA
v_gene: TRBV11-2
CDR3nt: TGTGCCAGCAGCCGGGGCAGCAATGTATGGGAGACCCAGTACTTC
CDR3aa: CASSRGSNVWETQYF

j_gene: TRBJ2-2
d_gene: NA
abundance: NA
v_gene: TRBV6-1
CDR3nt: TGTGCCAGCAGTGAGAGGTTGGTGGGTAGCGGGGAGCTGTTTTTT
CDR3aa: CASSERLVGSGELFF

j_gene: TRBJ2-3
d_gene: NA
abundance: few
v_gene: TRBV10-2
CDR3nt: TGCGCCAGCAGATCGGTGTCGGGGGAAGATACGCAGTATTTT
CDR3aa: CASRSVSGEDTQYF

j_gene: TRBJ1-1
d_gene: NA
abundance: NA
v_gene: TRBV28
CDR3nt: TGTGCCAGCATAGGGGGGGGTCCGTACACTGAAGCTTTCTTT
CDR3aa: CASIGGGPYTEAFF

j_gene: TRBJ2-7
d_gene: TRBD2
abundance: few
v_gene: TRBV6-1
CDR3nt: TGTGCCAGCGGGGGACTAGCGGGAGGCGAGCAGTACTTC
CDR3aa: CASGGLAGGEQYF

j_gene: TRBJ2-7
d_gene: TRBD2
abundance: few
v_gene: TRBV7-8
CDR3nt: TGTGCCAGCAGCCAGGGACTAGTCTACGAGCAGTACTTC
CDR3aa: CASSQGLVYEQYF

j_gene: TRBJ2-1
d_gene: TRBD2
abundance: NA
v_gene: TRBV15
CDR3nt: TGTGCCACCAGCAGAGTTAGCGGGAGGGGGGACAATGAGCAGTTCTTC
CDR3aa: CATSRVSGRGDNEQFF

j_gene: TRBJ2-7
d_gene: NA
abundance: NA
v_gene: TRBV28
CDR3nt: TGTGCCAGCGGAGTAAAACACGAGCAGTACTTC
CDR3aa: CASGVKHEQYF

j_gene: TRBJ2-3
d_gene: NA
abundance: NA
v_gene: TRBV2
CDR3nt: TGTGCCAGCAACTTGGCCTCAGATACGCAGTATTTT
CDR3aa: CASNLASDTQYF

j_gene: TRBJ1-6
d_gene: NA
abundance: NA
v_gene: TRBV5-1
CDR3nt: TGCGCCAGCAGCTTAGACAGGAGCTATAATTCACCCCTCCACTTT
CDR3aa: CASSLDRSYNSPLHF

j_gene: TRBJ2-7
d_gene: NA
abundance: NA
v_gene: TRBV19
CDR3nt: TGTGCCAGTAGTATGGGGACTCGTACCTACGAGCAGTACTTC
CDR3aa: CASSMGTRTYEQYF

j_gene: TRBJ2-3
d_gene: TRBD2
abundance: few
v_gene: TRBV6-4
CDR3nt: TGTGCCAGCAGTGTGTCGGGGGGTACAGATACGCAGTATTTT
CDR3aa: CASSVSGGTDTQYF

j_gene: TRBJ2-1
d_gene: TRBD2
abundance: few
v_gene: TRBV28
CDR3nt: TGTGCCAGCACTGGACTAGCGGGACGAGGAGGGTACAATGAGCAGTTCTTC
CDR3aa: CASTGLAGRGGYNEQFF

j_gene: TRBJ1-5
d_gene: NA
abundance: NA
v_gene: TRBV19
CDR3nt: TGTGCCAGTAGTATCGGGGGGGAAGTAGGAAAGCCCCAGCATTTT
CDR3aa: CASSIGGEVGKPQHF

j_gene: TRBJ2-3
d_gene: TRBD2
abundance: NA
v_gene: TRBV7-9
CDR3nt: TGTGCCAGCAGCTTTAGCGGGAGTAGCACAGATACGCAGTATTTT
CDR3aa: CASSFSGSSTDTQYF

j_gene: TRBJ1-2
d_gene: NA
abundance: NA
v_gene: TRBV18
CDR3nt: TGTGCCAGCTCACCACTCCCCACCGGGGGCGAACCACGGGGGGGCTACACCTTC
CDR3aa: CASSPLPTGGEPRGGYTF

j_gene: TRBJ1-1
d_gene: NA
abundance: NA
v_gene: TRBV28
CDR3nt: TGTGCCAGCAGTTACCCCCGGGAAGAGAACACTGAAGCTTTCTTT
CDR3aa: CASSYPREENTEAFF

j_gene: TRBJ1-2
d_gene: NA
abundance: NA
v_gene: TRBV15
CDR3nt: TGTGCCACCAGCAGAGACAGCGGCTATGGCTACACCTTC
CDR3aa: CATSRDSGYGYTF

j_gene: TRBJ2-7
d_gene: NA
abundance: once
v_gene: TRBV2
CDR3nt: TGTGCCAGCAGACCACTAGCAGACGAGCAGTACTTC
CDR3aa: CASRPLADEQYF

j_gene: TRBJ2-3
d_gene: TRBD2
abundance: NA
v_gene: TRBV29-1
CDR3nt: TGCAGCGTTGGCTTAGCGGGAGGGGGCACAGATACGCAGTATTTT
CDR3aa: CSVGLAGGGTDTQYF

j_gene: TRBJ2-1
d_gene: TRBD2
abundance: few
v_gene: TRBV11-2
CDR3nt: TGTGCCAGCAGCTTAAGCGGGAGGGAGCCCGGCGGCAATGAGCAGTTCTTC
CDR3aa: CASSLSGREPGGNEQFF